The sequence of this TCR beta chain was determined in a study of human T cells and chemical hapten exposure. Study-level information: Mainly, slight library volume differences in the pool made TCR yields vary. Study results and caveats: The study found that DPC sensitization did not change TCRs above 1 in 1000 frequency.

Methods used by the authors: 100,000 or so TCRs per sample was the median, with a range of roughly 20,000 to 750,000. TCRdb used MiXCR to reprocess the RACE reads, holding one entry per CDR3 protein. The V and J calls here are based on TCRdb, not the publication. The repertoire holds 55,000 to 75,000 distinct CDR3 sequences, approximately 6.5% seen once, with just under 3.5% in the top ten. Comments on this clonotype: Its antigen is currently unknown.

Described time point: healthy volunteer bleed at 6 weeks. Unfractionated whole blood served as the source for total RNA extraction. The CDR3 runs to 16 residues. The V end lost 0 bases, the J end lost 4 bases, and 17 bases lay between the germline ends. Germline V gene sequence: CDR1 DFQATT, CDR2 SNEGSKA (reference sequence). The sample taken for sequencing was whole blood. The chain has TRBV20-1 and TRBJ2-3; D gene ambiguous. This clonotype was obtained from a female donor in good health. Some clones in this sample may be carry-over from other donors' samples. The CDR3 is CSARDPNQFPPDTQYF. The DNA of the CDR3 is TGCAGTGCTAGAGATCCCAATCAGTTTCCCCCAGATACGCAGTATTTT.